This is a list of T cell receptor beta chains from one sample in a study of blood T cell repertoires in COVID-19. Produced via immunoSEQ multiplex PCR; TCRdb's table is partial and in-frame only. The table has 100,000 to 150,000 clones, around 85% seen once; the top ten hold around 3%. The source material was peripheral blood. The receptors shown here come from a woman older than 75 with COVID-19, enrolled during active disease. Both conserved end residues are part of each CDR3. A D gene is named only where the DNA matches it firmly. The size field is filled for only some rows; it gives once, few, many or a size class.

J | D | size | V | DNA | CDR3
TRBJ1-4 | . | . | TRBV7-2 | TGTGCCAGCAGACCCCGGACAGATCCTAATGAAAAACTGTTTTTT | CASRPRTDPNEKLFF
TRBJ2-7 | . | once | TRBV28 | TGTGCCAGTTACAGGGCCGGGTACGAGCAGTACTTC | CASYRAGYEQYF
TRBJ1-1 | TRBD1 | once | TRBV19 | TGTGCCAGTAGTCCCGGGACAGGTTTAAACACTGAAGCTTTCTTT | CASSPGTGLNTEAFF
TRBJ1-1 | . | . | TRBV3-1/TRBV3-2 | TGTGCCAGCAGCCAATTAGGACAGATGAACACTGAAGCTTTCTTT | CASSQLGQMNTEAFF
TRBJ2-5 | TRBD2 | . | TRBV7-2 | TGTGCCAGCAGAGCAAGCGGGAGAGGGAGGGAGACCCAGTACTTC | CASRASGRGRETQYF
TRBJ1-2 | TRBD1 | . | TRBV29-1 | TGCAGCGTTGTGACAGGGAGAGCTAACTATGGCTACACCTTC | CSVVTGRANYGYTF
TRBJ1-1 | TRBD1 | . | TRBV7-3 | TGTGCCAGCAGCCTCCTACAGGGGGACACTGAAGCTTTCTTT | CASSLLQGDTEAFF
TRBJ2-5 | . | . | TRBV7-9 | TGTGCCAGCAGCTTAGAGGGAGGAGGACAAGAGACCCAGTACTTC | CASSLEGGGQETQYF
TRBJ1-1 | . | . | TRBV2 | TGTGCCAGCAGTGAAGGTTATAGGAGCTTCACTGAAGCTTTCTTT | CASSEGYRSFTEAFF
TRBJ2-7 | . | . | TRBV9 | TGTGCCAGCAGCGTAGCGGACAGATACGAGCAGTACTTC | CASSVADRYEQYF
TRBJ2-2 | . | . | TRBV5-1 | TGCGCCAGCAGCAAGACAGCGAACACCGGGGAGCTGTTTTTT | CASSKTANTGELFF
TRBJ2-5 | TRBD1 | . | TRBV7-2 | TGTGCCAGCAGCTTAGGGACAGGCTACCAAGAGACCCAGTACTTC | CASSLGTGYQETQYF
TRBJ2-7 | . | . | TRBV4-3 | TGCGCCAGCAGCCAAGAACTTCCGTCGGGAGGGACAGGGTACGAGCAGTACTTC | CASSQELPSGGTGYEQYF
TRBJ2-7 | . | . | TRBV27 | TGTGCCAGCAGGTTGCCAGCGACCTACGAGCAGTACTTC | CASRLPATYEQYF
TRBJ2-7 | . | . | TRBV7-9 | TGTGCCAGCAGCTTAGAAGGCAGGGAAAACGAGCAGTACTTC | CASSLEGRENEQYF
TRBJ2-7 | . | . | TRBV9 | TGTGCCAGCAGCCTCCCCAATCCTAGCTCCTACGAGCAGTACTTC | CASSLPNPSSYEQYF
TRBJ2-2 | TRBD2 | . | TRBV5-4 | TGTGCCAGCAGCAGAACTAGCGGGAGTATAATCGGGGAGCTGTTTTTT | CASSRTSGSIIGELFF
TRBJ1-1 | . | . | TRBV5-1 | TGCGCCAGCAGCTTTGGTGGGACACTCAACACTGAAGCTTTCTTT | CASSFGGTLNTEAFF
TRBJ1-2 | TRBD1 | many | TRBV3-1/TRBV3-2 | TGTGCCAGCAGCCAATACAGGGGGAGGGATGGCTACACCTTC | CASSQYRGRDGYTF
TRBJ2-7 | . | . | TRBV7-2 | TGTGCCAGCAGCTTAAGTGCGGGCCCAGCCTACGAGCAGTACTTC | CASSLSAGPAYEQYF
TRBJ1-2 | TRBD1 | . | TRBV4-3 | TGCGCCAGCAGCCAAGCGTATGACAGGGCTACAGGCTACACCTTC | CASSQAYDRATGYTF
TRBJ2-2 | TRBD2 | . | TRBV10-3 | TGTGCCATCAGTGAGTTGACGGGACTAGCGGGGACCGGGGAGCTGTTTTTT | CAISELTGLAGTGELFF
TRBJ2-6 | TRBD2 | once | TRBV4-2 | TGTGCCAGCAGCCAAACTAGCGGGAGAGCCTCTGGGGCCAACGTCCTGACTTTC | CASSQTSGRASGANVLTF
TRBJ1-1 | TRBD1 | once | TRBV2 | TGTGCCAGCAGCCGGACAGGGGGTGAAGCTTTCTTT | CASSRTGGEAFF
TRBJ2-5 | TRBD1 | few | TRBV14 | TGTGCCAGCAGCCAGGTAACAGGGGGAGAGAGAGAGACCCAGTACTTC | CASSQVTGGERETQYF
TRBJ2-1 | TRBD1 | . | TRBV28 | TGTGCCAGCAGGCGCCCGGGACAGCCTGAATACAATGAGCAGTTCTTC | CASRRPGQPEYNEQFF
TRBJ2-1 | TRBD1 | . | TRBV28 | TGTGCCAGCCTGGGACAGTTTTACAATGAGCAGTTCTTC | CASLGQFYNEQFF
TRBJ1-1 | . | . | TRBV6-5 | TGTGCCAGCAGACCCACACATGAAGCTTTCTTT | CASRPTHEAFF
TRBJ1-1 | TRBD1 | . | TRBV12-5 | TGTGCTAGTGGTCCGGGACAGCCCAACACTGAAGCTTTCTTT | CASGPGQPNTEAFF
TRBJ1-2 | . | once | TRBV3-1/TRBV3-2 | TGTGCCAGCAGCCAAGGGACTGGAAAGGACACCTTC | CASSQGTGKDTF
TRBJ1-2 | TRBD1 | . | TRBV10-3 | TGTGCCATCGGAACAGGGGGAGGTTACTATGGCTACACCTTC | CAIGTGGGYYGYTF
TRBJ2-3 | TRBD2 | . | TRBV19 | TGTGCCAGTAGTATCGTAGCGGGAGTCTCGGGTACGCAGTATTTT | CASSIVAGVSGTQYF
TRBJ2-1 | . | . | TRBV4-1 | TGCGCCAGCAGCCAAGATTACTACAATTTGGAGCAGTTCTTC | CASSQDYYNLEQFF
TRBJ2-1 | TRBD1 | . | TRBV27 | TGTGCCAGCAGTCCGGGACAGGGCGGACATAAGCAGTTCTTC | CASSPGQGGHKQFF
TRBJ2-1 | TRBD2 | once | TRBV5-1 | TGCGCCAGCAGCTTGGCCGCTAGCGGGTACAATGAGCAGTTCTTC | CASSLAASGYNEQFF
TRBJ1-1 | . | . | TRBV5-6 | TGTGCCAGCAGCCCGGCGGGGAGATACACTGAAGCTTTCTTT | CASSPAGRYTEAFF
TRBJ1-4 | . | . | TRBV19 | TGTGCCAGTAGCACCGCGGGGAATGAAAAACTGTTTTTT | CASSTAGNEKLFF
TRBJ1-6 | . | . | TRBV14 | TGTGCCAGCAGTCGACAGAATTTGGTACCCCTCCACTTT | CASSRQNLVPLHF
TRBJ2-1 | TRBD2 | . | TRBV24-1 | TGTGCCACCAGTGACTCCGGACTAGCGGGAGTCGATGAGCAGTTCTTC | CATSDSGLAGVDEQFF
TRBJ2-7 | . | . | TRBV24-1 | TGTGCCACCAGTGTGGGAGGCAGGGAAGGCGAGCAGTACTTC | CATSVGGREGEQYF
TRBJ1-2 | . | . | TRBV19 | TGTGCCAGTAGTCCGAGCTTCGGGTACAGGGATGAGTATGGCCACACCTTC | CASSPSFGYRDEYGHTF
TRBJ1-4 | . | . | TRBV7-6 | TGTGCCAGCAGCTTAGGGGGGGGAGTTAATGAAAAACTGTTTTTT | CASSLGGGVNEKLFF
TRBJ2-1 | . | . | TRBV28 | TGTGCCAGCAGACCCCTTCGGGGTGAGCAGTTCTTC | CASRPLRGEQFF
TRBJ2-1 | TRBD1 | . | TRBV10-3 | TGTGCCATCACGCCTCAGACAGGGATGGGTGAGCAGTTCTTC | CAITPQTGMGEQFF
TRBJ2-2 | TRBD2 | . | TRBV6-2/TRBV6-3 | TGTGCCAGCAGCAGGACTAGCGGGATCAACACCGGGGAGCTGTTTTTT | CASSRTSGINTGELFF
TRBJ2-7 | . | . | TRBV2 | TGTGCCAGCAGCGACCCCGGTATGGGCGGGCTCTCCTACGAGCAGTACTTC | CASSDPGMGGLSYEQYF
TRBJ2-7 | . | . | TRBV2 | TGTGCCAGCAGTGACAGAAGCTCCTACGAGCAGTACTTC | CASSDRSSYEQYF
TRBJ2-2 | TRBD2 | . | TRBV5-4 | TGTGCCAGCACCCAGACCAGCGGGGCCAACACCGGGGAGCTGTTTTTT | CASTQTSGANTGELFF
TRBJ2-7 | . | . | TRBV7-9 | TGTGCCAGCAGGGGGGGAGCGGCATACGAGCAGTACTTC | CASRGGAAYEQYF
TRBJ1-5 | . | once | TRBV10-3 | TGTGCCATCAGTGGACAGATCAATCAGCCCCAGCATTTT | CAISGQINQPQHF
TRBJ2-7 | TRBD1 | . | TRBV19 | TGTGCCAGTAGCCCCGGGACAGGCTACGAGCAGTACTTC | CASSPGTGYEQYF
TRBJ2-7 | TRBD2 | once | TRBV3-1/TRBV3-2 | TGTGCCAGCAGCCAATTCGGGACTAGCGGCGGCGAGCAGTACTTC | CASSQFGTSGGEQYF
TRBJ2-7 | TRBD1 | . | TRBV9 | TGTGCCAGCAGCGTAGGGGACAGGGGGCATGAGCAGTACTTC | CASSVGDRGHEQYF
TRBJ1-5 | . | few | TRBV19 | TGTGCCGTCGCTCAGGGTTCCAATCAGCCCCAGCATTTT | CAVAQGSNQPQHF
TRBJ1-2 | TRBD1 | . | TRBV2 | TGTGCCAGCAGTGTCGTGACAGGGGGGTCCCCTAACTATGGCTACACCTTC | CASSVVTGGSPNYGYTF
TRBJ2-5 | . | . | TRBV7-9 | TGTGCCAGCAGCTTAGGAAGCGGACTCCTTCAAGAGACCCAGTACTTC | CASSLGSGLLQETQYF
TRBJ1-2 | . | once | TRBV28 | TGTGCCAGCAGTGCCACTCGCGGTAACTATGGCTACACCTTC | CASSATRGNYGYTF